This TCR beta chain was observed in a study of shared clonotypes between healthy human individuals. Whole-study context: The cohort comprised a couple of women and a few men. Their ages spanned 18 to 49 years. Researchers assigned three CD4 naive, three CD4 memory, two CD8 naive and one CD8 memory plate to each donor.

The CDR3 sequence is 15 residues long. V shed 0 bases and J shed 4 bases, with 13 bases lying between them. Germline lookup yields CDR1 SGHNT and CDR2 YYREEE (reference sequence). In the original workflow: ImmunoSEQ only sent back junction sequences with no quality scores, so filtering was done differently. Measured with immunoSEQ multiplex PCR; TCRdb has only the in-frame clones, and not every one. V and J calls and clone size are given by that table; D and trimming were obtained from the DNA. The table lists millions of clones, roughly 92% of them singletons, with roughly 0.13% in the top ten. About this clone: Antigen: not known.

General observations from the study: Among donors, the sharing of clonotypes was expected to be influenced by sequencing depth.

The sequence was collected from a man aged 18 to 29 in good health. The material sequenced was naive CD4+ T cells sorted from blood. Indicated subset: CD45RA+ positively selected. The chain is built from TRBV5-4 and TRBJ1-2, with a possible D match to TRBD1 (5 bases). This CDR3 is CASSLAQGGSYGYTF. CDR3 bases: TGTGCCAGCAGCTTGGCGCAGGGCGGAAGCTATGGCTACACCTTC.